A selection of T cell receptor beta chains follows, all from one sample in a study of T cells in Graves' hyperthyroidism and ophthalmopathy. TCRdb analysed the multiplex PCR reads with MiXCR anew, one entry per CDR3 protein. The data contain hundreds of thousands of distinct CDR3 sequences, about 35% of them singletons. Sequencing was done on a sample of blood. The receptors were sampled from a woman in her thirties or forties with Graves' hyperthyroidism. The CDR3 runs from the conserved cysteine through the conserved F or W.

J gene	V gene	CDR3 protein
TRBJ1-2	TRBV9	CASSAWTDSYGYTF
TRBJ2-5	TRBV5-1	CASKGGGHHQETQYF
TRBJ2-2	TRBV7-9	CASSSGGAGELFF
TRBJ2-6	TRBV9	CASSVGEGTPVSGANVLTF
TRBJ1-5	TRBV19	CASRSRGVSSNQPQHF
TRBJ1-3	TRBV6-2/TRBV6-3	CASKRNTIYF
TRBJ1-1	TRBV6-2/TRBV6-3	CASSYSRALVTEAFF
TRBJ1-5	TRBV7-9	CASSLGAEQPQHF
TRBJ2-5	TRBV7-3	CASSSRPDREETQYF
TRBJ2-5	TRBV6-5	CASSYRREGPETQYF
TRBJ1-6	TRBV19	CASRTGTLNSPLHF
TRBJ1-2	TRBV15	CATSRTGHAMSYGYTF
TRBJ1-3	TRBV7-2	CASSHSPGPTGNTIYF
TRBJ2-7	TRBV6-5	CASSYILGRPTFHEQYF
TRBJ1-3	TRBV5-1	CASSSPLSGNTIYF
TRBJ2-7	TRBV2	CATRQQAYEQYF
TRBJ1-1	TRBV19	CASSHDRGSTEAFF
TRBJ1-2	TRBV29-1	CSVRDSQNYGYTF
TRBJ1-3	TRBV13	CASSRTGGGTIYF
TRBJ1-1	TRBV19	CASSITRTEAFF
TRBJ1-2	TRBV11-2	CASSLWTGANYGYTF
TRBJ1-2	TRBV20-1	CSASGQSGGYTF
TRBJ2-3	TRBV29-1	CSVDSENTDTQYF
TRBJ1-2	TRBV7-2	CASSFLTGPRYGYTF
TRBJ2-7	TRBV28	CASSFLAKANEQYF
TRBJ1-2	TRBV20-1	CSARDLSDRSNYGYTF
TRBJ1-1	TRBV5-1	CASSLLSANTEAFF
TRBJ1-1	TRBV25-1	CASVERGQTEAFF
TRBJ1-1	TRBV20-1	CSARDMGRATNTEAFF
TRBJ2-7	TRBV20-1	CSARADRLSYEQYF
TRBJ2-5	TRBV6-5	CASSERRLQETQYF
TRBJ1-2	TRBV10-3	CAIGESPGVYGYTF
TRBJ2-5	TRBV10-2	CASRSLGLAGPGETQYF
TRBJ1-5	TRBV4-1	CASASGQGGNQPQHF
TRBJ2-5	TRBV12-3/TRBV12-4	CASSLWAGEKTQYF
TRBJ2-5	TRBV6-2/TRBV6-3	CASKQSGETQYF
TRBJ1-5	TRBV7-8	CASHRTTLSSRSNQPQHF
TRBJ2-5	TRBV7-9	CASMPGAGGTQYF
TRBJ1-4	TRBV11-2	CASSTGQVNEKLFF
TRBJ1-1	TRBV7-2	CASSSRQGMNTEAFF
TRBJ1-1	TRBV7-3	CASSLTSAANTEAFF
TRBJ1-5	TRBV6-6	CASSYTGTGGDQPQHF
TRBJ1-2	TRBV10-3	CAILDRTATNYGYTF
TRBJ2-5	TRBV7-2	CASSLGVPRGSETQYF
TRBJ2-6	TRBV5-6	CASSPGGTYDSGANVLTF
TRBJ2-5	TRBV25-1	CASVDQGMQETQYF
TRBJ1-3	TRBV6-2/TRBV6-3	CASSRTSIGNTIYF
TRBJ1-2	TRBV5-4	CASSIGQGESYTF
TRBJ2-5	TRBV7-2	CASSFEVRQPQYF
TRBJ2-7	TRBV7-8	CATQNHYEQYF
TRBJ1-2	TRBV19	CASTMDRNYGYTF
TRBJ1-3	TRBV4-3	CASSALGGARNTIYF
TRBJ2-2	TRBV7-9	CASSSFTGAGVLPTGELFF
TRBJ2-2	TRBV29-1	CSVEGDYAGELFF